A single T cell receptor beta chain is shown here with its context. Its antigen remains unidentified. The data are from a study of T cell responses to AZD1222 COVID-19 vaccine. Points from the study as a whole: AZD1222 recipients seropositive at baseline numbered only 6 or 7. Targeting of unmutated variant regions was reportedly seen in nearly half of spike-specific TCRs.

V was clipped by 2 bases and J by 4 bases, with 12 bases between them. The CDR3 sequence is 14 residues long. CDR1 is SGHTS and CDR2 is YDEGEE in the germline V gene. This table comes from immunoSEQ multiplex PCR, and its TCRdb copy is limited to in-frame clones, with some not included. The data include around 140,000 clones; the top ten clones carry 2% to 2.5%. Sequencing was carried out using peripheral blood. The V call is TRBV5-8, the J call TRBJ1-1; D gene ambiguous. The sequence was collected from an adult in good health. This CDR3 is CASSLGPWGTEAFF. DNA of the CDR3: TGTGCCAGCAGCTTAGGACCATGGGGCACTGAAGCTTTCTTT. The whole variable domain, filled in from reference TRBV5-8 and TRBJ1-1, reads EAGVTQSPTHLIKTRGQQATLRCSPISGHTSVYWYQQALGLGLQFLLWYDEGEERNRGNFPPRFSGRQFPNYSSELNVNALELEDSALYLCASSLGPWGTEAFFGQGTRLTVV.